This T cell receptor beta chain was sequenced in a study of early T cells in non-severe SARS-CoV-2 infection. TCRdb reprocessed the 5' RACE reads with MiXCR, giving one entry per CDR3 protein. The repertoire holds some 70,000 distinct CDR3 sequences, with less than 9.5% as singletons. This clonotype was observed at least ten times. Its antigen remains unknown. With 7 bases removed from V and 0 bases from J, the gap between germline ends came to 12 bases. This CDR3 spans 14 amino acids. Germline CDR1 is SQVTM and CDR2 is ANQGSEA. Study-wide results and limits: Clonotype matching in VDJdb favored anti-spike CD8 responses and did not capture private and CD4 specificities.

The source of this sequence is an adult who was a healthcare worker with PCR-confirmed SARS-CoV-2 infection or an uninfected control (not recorded which). V usage is TRBV29-1 and J usage is TRBJ2-2, with D possibly being TRBD1 or TRBD2 (5 bases each). The material sequenced was whole blood. Written as DNA, the CDR3 is TGCAGCGCCCGGGACGGAACGAACACCGGGGAGCTGTTTTTT. It encodes CSARDGTNTGELFF.